The 18 T cell receptor beta chains listed next were all sequenced from one sample in a study of shared clonotypes between healthy human individuals (dated by TCRdb to the early 2020s). To prepare the library, the immunoSEQ multiplex PCR assay was applied. The table comes from immuneACCESS by way of TCRdb, which keeps in-frame sequences with V and J called. Part of the clones is missing from these tables; in studies checked, under half for an unresolved V gene and the rest for unknown reasons. In this sample the table shows hundreds of thousands of clones, 60% to 80% of which occur a single time. The ten largest account for under 2% of the sample. The sequencing input was memory CD4+ T cells sorted from blood. According to the study, the label for this sample's cell subset or site signals: CD45RA-negative fraction. The receptors were sampled from a woman in her twenties or thirties in good health.

This chain links TRBV27 with TRBJ2-4; weak D call: TRBD2 (5 bases). CDR3 length equals 14 residues. The germline V gene has CDR1 MNHEY and CDR2 SMNVEV (reference sequence). Trimming pared 5 bases from V and 3 bases from J, leaving 11 bases between. This CDR3 reads CASSGLFGKNIQYF. The DNA of the CDR3 is TGTGCCAGCAGTGGACTGTTCGGCAAAAACATTCAGTACTTC.

The rearrangement joins TRBV6-5 to TRBJ2-2; D uncertain. The CDR3 covers 13 residues. Germline CDR1 reads MNHEY; CDR2 reads SVGAGI. V gave up 0 bases and J gave up 6 bases, with 5 bases separating them. The CDR3 DNA sequence: TGTGCCAGCAGTTACTCGAGTCCCGGGGAGCTGTTTTTT. Its translation is CASSYSSPGELFF.

This clone was seen only a few times. J is TRBJ2-2 and V is TRBV9; TRBD1 matches 7 bases. V lost 4 bases, J lost 2 bases, and 8 bases stayed unmatched. Per the germline V gene, CDR1 is SGDLS and CDR2 is YYNGEE. The CDR3 is 16 amino acids. The CDR3 sequence: CASSTRGILNTGELFF. DNA of the CDR3: TGTGCCAGCAGCACCAGGGGGATCCTTAACACCGGGGAGCTGTTTTTT.

In its sample, this clone was seen once. The rearrangement joins TRBV19 to TRBJ2-3; D might be TRBD1 (6 bases). V lost 2 bases to trimming and J lost 2 bases, with 11 bases between them. CDR3 length: 15 residues. Germline assignment: CDR1 LNHDA and CDR2 SQIVND (reference sequence). The CDR3 nucleotides are TGTGCCAGTAGTATACAGGGGAATCCCACAGATACGCAGTATTTT. Its translation: CASSIQGNPTDTQYF.

V is TRBV19 and J is TRBJ2-7, with TRBD2 matching over 11 bases. CDR3 length: 15 residues. CDR1 and CDR2 from the germline V gene are LNHDA and SQIVND (reference sequence). J lost 5 bases, V lost 4 bases, and 7 bases had no gene match. The CDR3 region is CASSTTSGRIHEQYF. The CDR3 nucleotides read TGTGCCAGTAGTACCACTAGCGGGAGAATCCACGAGCAGTACTTC.

V gene TRBV5-1 combines with J gene TRBJ2-4; the match to TRBD1 covers 9 bases. Unmatched junction bases numbered 4, after V lost 4 bases and J lost 5 bases. This CDR3 comprises 14 residues. Germline lookup yields CDR1 SGHRS and CDR2 YFSETQ. The DNA of the CDR3 is TGCGCCAGCAGCCTGACAGGGGGACAAAACATTCAGTACTTC. Encoded protein: CASSLTGGQNIQYF.

The J gene is TRBJ2-2, the V gene TRBV18; D is unclear. Germline CDR1 KGHSH, CDR2 LQKENI. This CDR3 has 15 amino acids. Trimming cost V 3 bases and J 4 bases, with 12 bases left between them. The CDR3 DNA reads as TGTGCCAGCTCACCCCTCCCGCGGAGCACCGGGGAGCTGTTTTTT. Encoded protein: CASSPLPRSTGELFF. Full variable domain (remainder filled in from reference TRBV18 and TRBJ2-2): NAGVMQNPRHLVRRRGQEARLRCSPMKGHSHVYWYRQLPEEGLKFMVYLQKENIIDESGMPKERFSAEFPKEGPSILRIQQVVRGDSAAYFCASSPLPRSTGELFFGEGSRLTVL.

The chain carries TRBV9 and TRBJ2-5; D is perhaps TRBD2 (5 bases). CDR1 and CDR2 from the germline V gene are SGDLS and YYNGEE. CDR3 length: 13 residues. V gave up 7 bases and J gave up 4 bases, with 14 bases separating them. Here the CDR3 reads CASAHSEGETQYF. For the CDR3, the DNA is TGTGCCAGCGCTCACTCAGAGGGAGAGACCCAGTACTTC.

The chain links TRBV5-8 to TRBJ2-1; 8 nucleotides align to TRBD2. The CDR3 is 17 residues long. From germline, CDR1 is SGHTS and CDR2 YDEGEE. The V segment lost 0 bases and the J segment 3 bases; nucleotides outside the gene matches: 8. The CDR3 loop reads CASSLAGTSISYNEQFF. CDR3 coding DNA: TGTGCCAGCAGCTTGGCTGGGACTAGTATAAGCTACAATGAGCAGTTCTTC.

This clone has just a few counts. The V gene is TRBV11-2, the J gene TRBJ2-5; D may be TRBD1 or TRBD2 (6 bases each). The germline V gene has CDR1 SGHAT and CDR2 FQNNGV. The CDR3 covers 15 residues. V shed 2 bases and J shed 5 bases, with 15 bases lying between them. CDR3 in DNA: TGTGCCAGCAGCTTACGGGGGCTGCGGGGTGAGACCCAGTACTTC. Translated: CASSLRGLRGETQYF.

This clone was seen a handful of times. This chain joins TRBV28 and TRBJ2-7; D perhaps matches TRBD2 (6 bases). Germline V CDR1 and CDR2: MDHEN, SYDVKM. This CDR3 region has 14 residues. V was clipped by 6 bases and J by 4 bases, with 16 bases between them. CDR3 residues: CASRSRDSSYEQYF. The CDR3 DNA follows: TGTGCCAGCAGATCCCGGGACTCCTCTTACGAGCAGTACTTC.

This clone was recorded once. V gene TRBV5-1 combines with J gene TRBJ1-1, with D perhaps TRBD1 (5 bases). V lost 0 bases to trimming and J lost 4 bases, with 19 bases between them. The CDR3 sequence is 17 residues long. Germline CDR1 is SGHRS and CDR2 is YFSETQ. CDR3 in amino acids: CASSLGPLGDRGTEAFF. CDR3 bases: TGCGCCAGCAGCTTGGGTCCCCTTGGGGACCGAGGCACTGAAGCTTTCTTT.

This chain uses TRBV9 with TRBJ2-2, with D tentatively TRBD1 (5 bases). The CDR3 spans 16 residues. The V end was cut by 3 bases, the J end by 4 bases, with 16 bases between. Germline loops: CDR1 SGDLS, CDR2 YYNGEE. The CDR3 spells CASSGFREEATGELFF. CDR3 in DNA: TGTGCCAGCAGCGGGTTCAGGGAAGAGGCCACCGGGGAGCTGTTTTTT. The full variable domain, its missing parts supplied by reference TRBV9 and TRBJ2-2, is DSGVTQTPKHLITATGQRVTLRCSPRSGDLSVYWYQQSLDQGLQFLIQYYNGEERAKGNILERFSAQQFPDLHSELNLSSLELGDSALYFCASSGFREEATGELFFGEGSRLTVL.

V gene TRBV18 combines with J gene TRBJ2-7; D might be TRBD1 or TRBD2, each matching 5 bases. CDR3 size: 17 residues. Trimming removed 2 bases from V and 7 bases from J, with 24 bases in between. CDR1 and CDR2 from the germline V gene are KGHSH and LQKENI. The CDR3 loop is CASSPGALKGPEGEQYF. CDR3 nucleotide sequence: TGTGCCAGCTCACCAGGGGCGCTTAAAGGCCCTGAGGGGGAGCAGTACTTC.

J is TRBJ1-2 and V is TRBV6-5; D is ambiguous. Germline assignment: CDR1 MNHEY and CDR2 SVGAGI. This CDR3 spans 15 amino acids. V was cut by 5 bases and J by 4 bases, with 17 bases left in between. Here the CDR3 DNA reads TGTGCCAGCAGTACCGGTGGTAGTGACTCCTATGGCTACACCTTC. Residues: CASSTGGSDSYGYTF.

The chain is built from TRBV5-1 and TRBJ2-5, with a possible D match to TRBD1 (5 bases). The germline CDR1 and CDR2 sequences are SGHRS and YFSETQ. Trimming shortened V by 8 bases and J by 4 bases, and 15 bases separated the two germline ends. The CDR3 consists of 13 residues. CDR3 bases: TGCGCCAGTGGACAAGCCGTAGGAGAGACCCAGTACTTC. Translation: CASGQAVGETQYF.

The chain carries TRBV11-3 and TRBJ2-1, with 9 nucleotides matching TRBD2. Germline V gene data show CDR1 as SGHNT and CDR2 as YENEEA. Trimming at V came to 2 bases and at J to 6 bases, leaving 11 bases not matched to a gene. This CDR3 is built from 17 residues. For the CDR3, the DNA is TGTGCCAGCAGCTTAAGTAGTAGCGGGAGTAAAGGCAATGAGCAGTTCTTC. Protein: CASSLSSSGSKGNEQFF.

The chain's CDR3 is CSVEGQENSDTEAFF. CDR3 nucleotides: TGCAGCGTTGAGGGGCAGGAGAATTCGGACACTGAAGCTTTCTTT. The chain employs TRBV29-1 and TRBJ1-1, with a tentative D call TRBD1 (5 bases). The V and J ends lost 3 bases and 3 bases respectively, with 17 bases between them. Germline values: CDR1 SQVTM, CDR2 ANQGSEA. CDR3 length: 15 amino acids.